The next 16 T cell receptor beta chains were all read from a single sample in a study of metastatic and nonmetastatic thyroid tumors. Nobody among the patients had been given any treatment before thyroid surgery. Via MiXCR, TCRdb re-called the PCR reads. The profile shows around 23,000 clones, roughly 24% of them singletons. Source material: blood. These receptors were collected from a male donor with papillary thyroid cancer or a benign thyroid nodule (not recorded which). Some clones in this sample may be carry-over from other donors' samples.

The CDR3 nucleotides read TGTGCCAGCGGGGAGGACATCTCGTACAATGAGCAGTTCTTC. It specifies CASGEDISYNEQFF. This chain connects TRBV11-3 to TRBJ2-1; TRBD2 is a possible D gene (6 bases). The CDR3 is 14 amino acids. V was cut by 8 bases and J by 4 bases, with 15 bases left in between. Germline CDR1 is SGHNT and CDR2 is YENEEA.

In its sample, this clone is medium-sized (0.01 to 0.1%). CDR3 bases: TGTGCCAGCAGTTTGGCCCTACGGAACGAGCAGTACTTC. Translating it yields CASSLALRNEQYF. The chain joins TRBV28 to TRBJ2-7, with D unresolved. Between the trimmed V and J ends, which lost 3 bases and 5 bases, there was a span of 11 bases. Per germline, CDR1 MDHEN and CDR2 SYDVKM. This CDR3 contains 13 residues.

At least ten counts were recorded for this clone. The rearrangement joins TRBV20-1 to TRBJ2-1, with TRBD2 matching 7 bases. CDR3 size: 15 residues. Trimming took 4 bases from V and 2 from J; bases not matched to a gene: 8. The germline V gene has CDR1 DFQATT and CDR2 SNEGSKA (reference sequence). CDR3 nucleotides: TGCAGTGCTACCCCCAGCGGGACCCCCTACAATGAGCAGTTCTTC. Its protein product is CSATPSGTPYNEQFF.

This clone was seen a handful of times. This chain links TRBV28 with TRBJ2-5; D may be TRBD1 (5 bases). This CDR3 contains 14 residues. Germline-derived CDR1 and CDR2 are MDHEN and SYDVKM. Trimming took off 6 bases at V and 7 bases at J, with 18 bases between the two ends. CDR3 coding DNA: TGTGCCAGCAGGGTGACAGTGCGGTTATGGACCCAGTACTTC. It translates to CASRVTVRLWTQYF.

This clone came up many times. Given a much more abundant clone one base away, this may be a read error. The J gene is TRBJ2-5, the V gene TRBV6-1; 15 nucleotides agree with TRBD2. This CDR3 spans 18 amino acids. Trimming took 5 bases from V and 4 from J; bases not matched to a gene: 11. In germline, CDR1 is MNHNS, CDR2 SASEGT. CDR3 nucleotide sequence: TGTGCCAGCAGTTTCGGACTAGCGGGAGGGGGAGTACGAGAGACCCAGTACTTC. Translating it yields CASSFGLAGGGVRETQYF.

The chain recombines TRBV19 with TRBJ2-4; 8 bases agree with TRBD1. Per the germline V gene, CDR1 is LNHDA and CDR2 is SQIVND (reference sequence). Trimming removed 5 bases from V and 6 bases from J; junction bases left unmatched: 9. The CDR3 sequence is 15 residues long. The CDR3 DNA reads TGTGCCAGTAGTGTCTCGGGACAGGTGGGAAACATTCAGTACTTC. Protein product: CASSVSGQVGNIQYF.

In regard to this clone: One end of the junction varies from germline; a read error may be responsible. The DNA of the CDR3 is TGTGCCAGCAGCTCGGACAGGGTCCAGGGCCAGCAGTGCTTC. Translation gives CASSSDRVQGQQCF. This chain joins TRBV7-9 and TRBJ2-7; TRBD1 matches 8 bases. CDR1 and CDR2 from the germline V gene are SEHNR and FQNEAQ (reference sequence). The CDR3 is 14 residues long. The variable domain in full, completed from reference TRBV7-9 and TRBJ2-7, reads DTGVSQNPRHKITKRGQNVTFRCDPISEHNRLYWYRQTLGQGPEFLTYFQNEAQLEKSRLLSDRFSAERPKGSFSTLEIQRTEQGDSAMYLCASSSDRVQGQQCFGPGTRLTVT.

This clone was found many times. The V and J genes are TRBV27 and TRBJ1-2; the match to TRBD1 covers 9 bases. CDR1 is MNHEY, CDR2 SMNVEV, per germline (reference sequence). V shed 5 bases and J 8 bases; nucleotides not matched to a gene: 12. The CDR3 extends over 15 amino acids. CDR3 sequence (DNA): TGTGCCAGCAGTCCCCGGGACAGGGCGGTCGTAGGCTACACCTTC. This translates into CASSPRDRAVVGYTF.

This clone was seen many times. The rearrangement joins TRBV27 to TRBJ1-5, with a tentative D call TRBD1 (5 bases). V lost 5 bases, J lost 6 bases, and 20 bases lay in between. Germline lookup yields CDR1 MNHEY and CDR2 SMNVEV (reference sequence). The CDR3 length is 16 residues. The CDR3 loop reads CASSTRDRSSGQPQHF. CDR3 DNA sequence: TGTGCCAGCAGTACCCGGGACCGATCTTCGGGTCAGCCCCAGCATTTT.

By proportion, this clone is medium-sized. The V gene is TRBV6-1, the J gene TRBJ1-2; TRBD1 is a possible D gene (5 bases). Germline CDR1 reads MNHNS; CDR2 reads SASEGT. The CDR3 runs to 13 residues. V was shortened by 5 bases and J by 8 bases, with 15 bases between the two germline ends. In DNA, the CDR3 is TGTGCCAGCAGTCTGACAGAATCTGGGGGCTACACCTTC. Amino acid sequence: CASSLTESGGYTF.

This chain links TRBV20-1 with TRBJ1-6; tentatively, D is TRBD1 (5 bases). Germline V gives CDR1 DFQATT, CDR2 SNEGSKA (reference sequence). V was shortened by 0 bases and J by 4 bases, with 16 bases between the two germline ends. This CDR3 has 17 residues. CDR3: CSARDLMGGGYNSPLHF. The CDR3 DNA is TGCAGTGCTAGAGATCTAATGGGGGGAGGTTATAATTCACCCCTCCACTTT.

This clone has only a few counts. A much larger clone lies a single base off, so this may be a read error. The J gene is TRBJ2-7, the V gene TRBV13, with TRBD1 identical over 8 bases. Germline V gene lookup returns CDR1 PRHDT and CDR2 FYEKMQ (reference sequence). This CDR3 contains 15 residues. CDR3 DNA: TGTGCCATCAGCCAGGGCCCCGACAGGGGTTCCGAGCAGTACTTC. Translation gives CAISQGPDRGSEQYF.

This clone is termed medium-sized. This chain connects TRBV19 to TRBJ2-1; the match to TRBD2 covers 10 bases. V shed 10 bases and J 6 bases; nucleotides not matched to a gene: 12. Germline CDR1 reads LNHDA; CDR2 reads SQIVND (reference sequence). This CDR3 has 15 amino acids. The CDR3, as DNA: TGTGCCACCAGCCCAGGAGCGGGAGGGCCCAATGAGCAGTTCTTC. Residues: CATSPGAGGPNEQFF.

This clone was detected ten times or more. The genes are TRBV19 and TRBJ2-3; tentative D call: TRBD2 (5 bases). Germline V gene data show CDR1 as LNHDA and CDR2 as SQIVND (reference sequence). The CDR3 runs to 15 residues. Trimming pared 1 base from V and 3 bases from J, leaving 11 bases between. The CDR3 protein is CASSIVSVETDTQYF. CDR3 DNA sequence: TGTGCCAGTAGTATAGTTAGCGTAGAAACAGATACGCAGTATTTT.

As for this clone: The germline gene is not matched at one end of the junction; a read error may be the cause. This chain uses TRBV20-1 with TRBJ2-1; D possibly corresponds to TRBD2 (5 bases). CDR1 is DFQATT, CDR2 SNEGSKA, per germline (reference sequence). CDR3 length equals 14 residues. The CDR3 loop reads CSASVRGPINEHFF. Here the CDR3 DNA reads TGCAGTGCTAGCGTTCGCGGGCCTATCAATGAGCATTTCTTC.

The rearrangement joins TRBV6-2 or TRBV6-3 to TRBJ2-6; 7 nucleotides match TRBD1. The CDR3 is 18 residues long. CDR1 and CDR2 from the germline V gene are MNHEY and SVGEGT. J was trimmed by 0 bases and V by 4 bases; bases with no gene match: 9. Here the CDR3 DNA reads TGTGCCAGCAGTTTCGGGACAGCCAGCAGCTCTGGGGCCAACGTCCTGACTTTC. Protein sequence: CASSFGTASSSGANVLTF.